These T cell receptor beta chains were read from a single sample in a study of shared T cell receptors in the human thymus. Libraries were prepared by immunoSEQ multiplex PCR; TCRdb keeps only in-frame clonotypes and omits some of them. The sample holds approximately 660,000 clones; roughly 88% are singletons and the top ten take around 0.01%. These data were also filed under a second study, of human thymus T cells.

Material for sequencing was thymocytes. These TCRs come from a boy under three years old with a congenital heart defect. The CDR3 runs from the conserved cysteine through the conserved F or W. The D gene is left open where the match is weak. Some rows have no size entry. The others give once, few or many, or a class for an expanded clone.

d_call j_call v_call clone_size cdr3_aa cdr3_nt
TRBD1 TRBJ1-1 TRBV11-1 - CASKVQGGTEAFF TGTGCCAGCAAGGTACAGGGGGGCACTGAAGCTTTCTTT
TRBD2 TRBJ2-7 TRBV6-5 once CASSTPAGVGWEQYF TGTGCCAGCAGCACCCCAGCGGGAGTCGGGTGGGAGCAGTACTTC
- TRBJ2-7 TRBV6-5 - CASSETRGPHYEQYF TGTGCCAGCAGCGAGACCAGGGGACCACACTACGAGCAGTACTTC
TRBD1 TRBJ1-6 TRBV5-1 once CASSYGQGFYNSPLHF TGCGCCAGCAGCTATGGACAGGGTTTCTATAATTCACCCCTCCACTTT
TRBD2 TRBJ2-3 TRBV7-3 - CASSPTGLAGAVSTTDTQYF TGTGCCAGCAGCCCAACAGGACTAGCGGGAGCAGTGTCTACCACAGATACGCAGTATTTT
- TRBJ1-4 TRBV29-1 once CSVADRWGGGKLFF TGCAGCGTAGCAGACAGGTGGGGCGGGGGAAAACTGTTTTTT
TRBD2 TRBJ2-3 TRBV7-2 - CASSLAGLAGGPLSTDTQYF TGTGCCAGCAGCTTAGCGGGACTAGCGGGGGGGCCTCTCAGCACAGATACGCAGTATTTT
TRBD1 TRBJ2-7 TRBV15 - CATSRDKDWDRGGEEQYF TGTGCCACCAGCAGAGATAAGGACTGGGACAGGGGAGGGGAAGAGCAGTACTTC
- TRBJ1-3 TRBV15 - CATSILPTRGNEGRNTIYF TGTGCCACCAGCATCCTCCCCACGCGGGGAAACGAGGGAAGAAACACCATATATTTT
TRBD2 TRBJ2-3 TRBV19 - CASSNPITTGGVRLAGGNTQYF TGTGCCAGTAGTAACCCGATAACCACAGGGGGCGTTCGACTAGCGGGAGGGAACACGCAGTATTTT
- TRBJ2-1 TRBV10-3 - CAIRRDSYNEQFF TGTGCCATCAGAAGAGACTCATACAATGAGCAGTTCTTC
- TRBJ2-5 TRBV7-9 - CASSSRVKETQYF TGTGCCAGCAGCTCCCGAGTTAAAGAGACCCAGTACTTC
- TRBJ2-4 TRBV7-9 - CASSLPTGYENIQYF TGTGCCAGCAGCTTGCCAACAGGGTATGAAAACATTCAGTACTTC
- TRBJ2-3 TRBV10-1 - CASSDGTSTDTQYF TGCGCCAGCAGCGATGGGACTAGCACAGATACGCAGTATTTT
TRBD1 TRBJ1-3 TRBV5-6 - CASSAGTGGLWPSGNTIYF TGTGCCAGCAGCGCCGGGACAGGGGGTTTATGGCCCTCTGGAAACACCATATATTTT
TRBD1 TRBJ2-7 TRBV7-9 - CASSRTGGYEQYF TGTGCCAGCAGTCGGACAGGGGGCTACGAGCAGTACTTC
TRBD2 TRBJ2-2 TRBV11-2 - CASSGPASGRHGELFF TGTGCCAGCAGCGGCCCGGCTAGCGGGAGACACGGGGAGCTGTTTTTT
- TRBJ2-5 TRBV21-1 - CASSNGQGGKETQYF TGTGCCAGCAGCAATGGGCAGGGAGGGAAAGAGACCCAGTACTTC
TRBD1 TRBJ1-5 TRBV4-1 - CASSPQGEQPQHF TGCGCCAGCAGCCCCCAGGGGGAACAGCCCCAGCATTTT
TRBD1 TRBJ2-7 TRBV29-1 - CSVVQGAGNEQYF TGCAGCGTTGTACAGGGGGCCGGCAACGAGCAGTACTTC
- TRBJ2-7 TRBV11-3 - CASSFPKGRGEHEQYF TGTGCCAGCAGCTTTCCCAAGGGTCGCGGGGAGCATGAGCAGTACTTC
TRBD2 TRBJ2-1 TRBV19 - CASSWTSGRGTYNEQFF TGTGCCAGTAGTTGGACTAGCGGGAGGGGAACCTACAATGAGCAGTTCTTC
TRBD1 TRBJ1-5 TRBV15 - CATSSPRQGENQPQHF TGTGCCACCAGCAGTCCCAGACAGGGGGAGAATCAGCCCCAGCATTTT
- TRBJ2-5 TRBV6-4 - CASSEDSSQETQYF TGTGCCAGCAGTGAGGACAGTAGCCAAGAGACCCAGTACTTC
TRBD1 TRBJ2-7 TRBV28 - CASSGTPRDSEGYEQYF TGTGCCAGCAGTGGGACCCCTCGGGACAGCGAAGGCTACGAGCAGTACTTC
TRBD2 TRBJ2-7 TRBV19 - CASNPGTSGSGRYF TGTGCCAGTAACCCCGGGACTAGCGGGAGCGGTCGGTACTTC
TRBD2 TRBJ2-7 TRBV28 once CASSSRGGEQYF TGTGCCAGCAGTTCCCGGGGGGGCGAGCAGTACTTC
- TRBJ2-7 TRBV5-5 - CASSLRQDYSYEQYF TGTGCCAGCAGCTTGCGTCAGGACTACTCCTACGAGCAGTACTTC
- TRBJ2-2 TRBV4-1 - CASNSVPNTGELFF TGCGCCAGCAATTCCGTTCCCAACACCGGGGAGCTGTTTTTT
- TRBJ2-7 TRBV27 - CASSLASSCEQYF TGTGCCAGCAGTTTAGCAAGTAGTTGTGAGCAGTACTTC
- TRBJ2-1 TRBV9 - CASSPLDRSSYNEQFF TGTGCCAGCAGCCCTTTAGACAGAAGCTCCTACAATGAGCAGTTCTTC
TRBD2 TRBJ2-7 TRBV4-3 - CASSQEAGGLRGEQYF TGCGCCAGCAGCCAAGAAGCGGGAGGGCTACGGGGCGAGCAGTACTTC
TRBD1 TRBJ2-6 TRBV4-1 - CASSLRDRGQYTGANVLTF TGCGCCAGCAGCCTCCGGGACAGAGGCCAATACACGGGGGCCAACGTCCTGACTTTC
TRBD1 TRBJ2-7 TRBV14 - CASSRGQGSYEQYF TGTGCCAGCAGCCGAGGACAGGGGTCCTACGAGCAGTACTTC
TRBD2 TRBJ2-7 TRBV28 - CASSPRDSGRVCTYEQYF TGTGCCAGCAGTCCCCGGGATAGCGGGAGGGTCTGCACCTACGAGCAGTACTTC
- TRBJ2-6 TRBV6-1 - CASSAPGLLPSGANVLTF TGTGCCAGCAGTGCCCCGGGACTCCTGCCCTCTGGGGCCAACGTCCTGACTTTC
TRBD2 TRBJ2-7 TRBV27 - CASSPRTRRSYEQYF TGTGCCAGCAGTCCCCGGACTAGAAGGTCGTACGAGCAGTACTTC
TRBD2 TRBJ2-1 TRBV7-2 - CASSSWTSGHNEQFF TGTGCCAGCAGCTCCTGGACTAGCGGGCACAATGAGCAGTTCTTC
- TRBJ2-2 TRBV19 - CASSTSGELFF TGTGCCAGTAGTACGAGCGGGGAGCTGTTTTTT
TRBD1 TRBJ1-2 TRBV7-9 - CASSLERKDRSYYGYTF TGTGCCAGCAGCTTAGAAAGGAAGGACAGGTCTTACTATGGCTACACCTTC
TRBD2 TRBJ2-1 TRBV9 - CASSVYSGAYNEQFF TGTGCCAGCAGCGTTTATAGCGGGGCCTACAATGAGCAGTTCTTC
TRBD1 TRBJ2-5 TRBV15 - CATSRPGQGKETQYF TGTGCCACCAGCAGACCGGGACAGGGGAAAGAGACCCAGTACTTC
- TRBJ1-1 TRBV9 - CASSEGDGLRTEAFF TGTGCCAGCAGCGAGGGGGACGGCCTGAGGACTGAAGCTTTCTTT
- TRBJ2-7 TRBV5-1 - CASSLGGRFLYEQYF TGCGCCAGCAGCTTGGGGGGCAGATTCCTTTACGAGCAGTACTTC
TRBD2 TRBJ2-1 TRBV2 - CASSEKGWREGRNEQFF TGTGCCAGCAGTGAAAAGGGCTGGCGGGAGGGCCGCAATGAGCAGTTCTTC
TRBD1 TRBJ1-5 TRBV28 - CASSFEGGDRLNQPQHF TGTGCCAGCAGTTTCGAAGGCGGGGACAGGCTAAATCAGCCCCAGCATTTT
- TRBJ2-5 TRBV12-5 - CASGLYIKTVQETQYF TGTGCTAGTGGTTTGTATATCAAGACAGTCCAAGAGACCCAGTACTTC
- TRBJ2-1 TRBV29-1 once CSVQPGVGNEQFF TGCAGCGTTCAACCGGGAGTGGGGAATGAGCAGTTCTTC
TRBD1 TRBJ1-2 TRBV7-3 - CASSSYRGDGYTF TGTGCCAGCAGCTCCTACAGGGGGGATGGCTACACCTTC
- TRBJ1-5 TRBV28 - CASSLNWAGDQPQHF TGTGCCAGCAGTTTAAATTGGGCAGGGGATCAGCCCCAGCATTTT
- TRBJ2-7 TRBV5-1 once CASSGPYEQYF TGCGCCAGCAGTGGGCCCTACGAGCAGTACTTC
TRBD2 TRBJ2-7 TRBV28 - CASSLAGGPHEQYF TGTGCCAGCAGTTTGGCGGGAGGCCCCCACGAGCAGTACTTC
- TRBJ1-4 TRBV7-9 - CASSRGTVQTNEKLFF TGTGCCAGCAGTAGGGGGACGGTACAAACTAATGAAAAACTGTTTTTT
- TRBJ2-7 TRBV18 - CASSPPQGLPYEQYF TGTGCCAGCTCACCACCACAGGGCCTACCCTACGAGCAGTACTTC
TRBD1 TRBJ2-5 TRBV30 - CAWRGGQAPTRSCWKETQYF TGTGCCTGGAGGGGGGGACAGGCACCCACCCGGAGTTGTTGGAAAGAGACCCAGTACTTC
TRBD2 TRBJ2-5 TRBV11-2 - CASSPPAGLAGEGETQYF TGTGCCAGCAGCCCACCCGCGGGACTAGCGGGAGAGGGAGAGACCCAGTACTTC
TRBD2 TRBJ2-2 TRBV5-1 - CASSLAAGGTGELFF TGCGCCAGCAGCTTGGCAGCGGGAGGAACCGGGGAGCTGTTTTTT
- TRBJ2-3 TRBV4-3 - CASSRTPLAVETDTQYF TGCGCCAGCAGCCGAACCCCTTTAGCGGTGGAGACAGATACGCAGTATTTT
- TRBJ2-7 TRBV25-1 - CASREAAAPYEQYF TGTGCCAGCAGGGAAGCGGCGGCACCCTACGAGCAGTACTTC